The next 25 T cell receptor beta chains were all read from a single sample in a study of blood T cell repertoires in COVID-19. The method was immunoSEQ multiplex PCR; TCRdb's version includes in-frame clones alone and lacks a portion of them. The sample records approximately 270,000 clones, about 87% being singletons. The sequenced sample was PBMCs or T cells enriched from blood (not recorded which). These receptors originate from a young woman with acute COVID-19.

J is TRBJ2-7 and V is TRBV4-1, with 10 bases identical to TRBD2. Germline CDR1 MGHRA, CDR2 YSYEKL. CDR3 length equals 16 residues. J lost 2 bases, V lost 0 bases, and 4 bases had no gene match. CDR3 amino acids: CASSQDQLAGTYEQYF. In nucleotides, the CDR3 is TGCGCCAGCAGCCAAGATCAACTAGCGGGAACCTACGAGCAGTACTTC.

The chain carries TRBV6-2 or TRBV6-3 and TRBJ1-2; D is possibly TRBD1 (5 bases). Germline assignment: CDR1 MNHEY and CDR2 SVGEGT. Trimming pared 6 bases from V and 4 bases from J, leaving 18 bases between. CDR3 length: 15 residues. The CDR3 DNA sequence: TGTGCCAGCAGCTCAGACATCTTAAGGGGCTATGGCTACACCTTC. Protein: CASSSDILRGYGYTF.

V usage is TRBV7-9 and J usage is TRBJ2-1; TRBD2 aligns across 7 bases. V lost 6 bases and J lost 5; bases outside the gene matches: 4. Germline V gene data show CDR1 as SEHNR and CDR2 as FQNEAQ (reference sequence). This CDR3 contains 13 residues. CDR3: CASRKGTNNEQFF. The CDR3 region has the DNA TGTGCCAGCAGAAAGGGGACTAACAATGAGCAGTTCTTC.

The gene calls are TRBV14 and TRBJ1-2, with 7 nucleotides matching TRBD1. CDR1 SGHDN and CDR2 FVKESK come from the germline V gene. Losses at the gene ends were 4 bases for V and 4 bases for J; bases not matched to a gene: 9. This CDR3 has 15 residues. CDR3 nucleotide sequence: TGTGCCAGCAGCCTCGACAGGGTGGGGACCTATGGCTACACCTTC. Amino acid sequence: CASSLDRVGTYGYTF.

The J gene is TRBJ2-1, the V gene TRBV7-7; the match to TRBD2 covers 7 bases. V was clipped by 3 bases and J by 6 bases; unmatched bases: 2. CDR1 is SSHAT, CDR2 FNYEAQ, per germline (reference sequence). CDR3 length: 13 amino acids. CDR3: CASSLGGINEQFF. CDR3 DNA sequence: TGTGCCAGCAGCTTGGGGGGGATCAATGAGCAGTTCTTC.

The gene calls are TRBV3-1 (or the pseudogene TRBV3-2) and TRBJ2-7, with D possibly being TRBD1 (6 bases). The CDR3 has 13 residues. Trimming shortened V by 4 bases and J by 5 bases, and 12 bases separated the two germline ends. The germline V gene has CDR1 LGHDT and CDR2 YNNKEL (reference sequence). The CDR3 spells CASSLAGVDEQYF. CDR3 DNA: TGTGCCAGCAGCCTGGCAGGGGTCGACGAGCAGTACTTC.

In this sample, this clone turned up a few times. V usage is TRBV4-2 and J usage is TRBJ2-3, with a tentative D call TRBD1 (5 bases). Germline V gives CDR1 LGHNA, CDR2 YNFKEQ. CDR3 length: 15 amino acids. V was pared by 0 bases and J by 1 base, with 8 bases between. CDR3: CASSQESRGTDTQYF. DNA of the CDR3: TGTGCCAGCAGCCAAGAATCCAGGGGCACAGATACGCAGTATTTT.

This rearrangement joins TRBV27 to TRBJ2-3; 8 bases align to TRBD2. This CDR3 contains 16 residues. Germline CDR1 and CDR2: MNHEY and SMNVEV (reference sequence). J was trimmed by 2 bases and V by 4 bases; bases with no gene match: 8. Here the CDR3 DNA reads TGTGCCAGCAGTTCCTACGGGAGGGCCCACACAGATACGCAGTATTTT. The encoded protein is CASSSYGRAHTDTQYF.

This sequence joins TRBV5-1 and TRBJ2-7; 12 bases are shared with TRBD2. V was clipped by 4 bases and J by 2 bases; unmatched bases: 7. The CDR3 is made up of 16 amino acids. CDR1 is SGHRS and CDR2 is YFSETQ in the germline V gene. The CDR3 DNA is TGCGCCAGCAGCGTGACTAGCGGGAGCTATCCCTACGAGCAGTACTTC. It yields the protein CASSVTSGSYPYEQYF. The full variable domain, completed using reference TRBV5-1 and TRBJ2-7, is KAGVTQTPRYLIKTRGQQVTLSCSPISGHRSVSWYQQTPGQGLQFLFEYFSETQRNKGNFPGRFSGRQFSNSRSEMNVSTLELGDSALYLCASSVTSGSYPYEQYFGPGTRLTVT.

J is TRBJ2-1 and V is TRBV19; TRBD1 matches at 7 bases. Unmatched junction bases numbered 17, after V lost 11 bases and J lost 7 bases. The CDR3 has 15 residues. CDR1 and CDR2 (germline): LNHDA, SQIVND (reference sequence). The CDR3 spells CAVMERQGFRNEQFF. CDR3 sequence (DNA): TGTGCCGTAATGGAAAGACAGGGATTCAGGAATGAGCAGTTCTTC. Full variable domain (outside the CDR3, taken from reference TRBV19 and TRBJ2-1): DGGITQSPKYLFRKEGQNVTLSCEQNLNHDAMYWYRQDPGQGLRLIYYSQIVNDFQKGDIAEGYSVSREKKESFPLTVTSAQKNPTAFYLCAVMERQGFRNEQFFGPGTRLTVL.

As concerns this clone: The sample carries other DNA sequences with the same CDR3. The chain carries TRBV12-3 or TRBV12-4 and TRBJ1-3; maybe TRBD1 (5 bases). The CDR3 is 12 amino acids. Trimming pared 7 bases from V and 3 bases from J, leaving 7 bases between. The CDR3 DNA reads as TGTGCCAGCAACGGGGGTGGAAACACCATATATTTT. It specifies CASNGGGNTIYF.

V and J are TRBV4-2 and TRBJ2-1; D is unclear. The CDR3 runs to 15 residues. The V end was cut by 0 bases, the J end by 0 bases, with 6 bases between. Germline lookup yields CDR1 LGHNA and CDR2 YNFKEQ. CDR3 DNA sequence: TGTGCCAGCAGCCAAGAAGAGAGCTCCTACAATGAGCAGTTCTTC. Its protein is CASSQEESSYNEQFF.

This chain links TRBV5-4 with TRBJ2-4; D is possibly TRBD2 (6 bases). The germline gives CDR1 SGHNT, CDR2 YYREEE (reference sequence). The CDR3 totals 14 residues. V lost 0 bases and J lost 3, with 7 bases in between. The CDR3 spells CASSLDGGKNIQYF. The CDR3 region has the DNA TGTGCCAGCAGCTTGGACGGGGGCAAAAACATTCAGTACTTC.

This chain connects TRBV6-4 to TRBJ2-1, with 11 bases aligning to TRBD2. Germline loops: CDR1 MRHNA, CDR2 SNTAGT. V was pared by 6 bases and J by 6 bases, with 10 bases of the junction left unmatched. The CDR3 length is 16 residues. CDR3 DNA: TGTGCCAGCAGCGATTATAGCGGGAGGGGTACCAATGAGCAGTTCTTC. Residues: CASSDYSGRGTNEQFF.

V and J are TRBV5-1 and TRBJ2-1, with 8 bases aligning to TRBD1. CDR1 and CDR2 (germline): SGHRS, YFSETQ. The CDR3 consists of 16 residues. The V gene end was trimmed by 5 bases and the J gene end by 2 bases; junction bases not matched to a gene: 9. CDR3 coding DNA: TGCGCCAGCAGGTCCTTTGGGGACAGGCCCTACAATGAGCAGTTCTTC. It encodes CASRSFGDRPYNEQFF.

The V call is TRBV9, the J call TRBJ2-3; 8 bases map to TRBD2. V trimming: 4 bases; J trimming: 6 bases; junction bases outside the gene matches: 22. The germline CDR1 and CDR2 sequences are SGDLS and YYNGEE. The CDR3 sequence is 19 residues long. The CDR3 region has the DNA TGTGCCAGCAGCACACGGCTTTTTACCGATAGCGGGGCCCCGGATACGCAGTATTTT. Translating it yields CASSTRLFTDSGAPDTQYF.

The rearrangement links TRBV3-1 (or the pseudogene TRBV3-2) to TRBJ2-7; 8 bases line up with TRBD1. The CDR3 has 16 amino acids. V gave up 1 base and J gave up 3 bases; unmatched junction bases: 8. Germline CDR1 is LGHDT and CDR2 is YNNKEL (reference sequence). CDR3 DNA sequence: TGTGCCAGCAGCCAAGGAGGTTCAGGGGGCAGCTACGAGCAGTACTTC. It codes for CASSQGGSGGSYEQYF.

This clone has a single count. The chain has TRBV11-2 and TRBJ2-7, with 9 bases fitting TRBD2. This CDR3 has 19 residues. The V gene's germline CDR1 is SGHAT and CDR2 FQNNGV. Losses at the gene ends were 0 bases for V and 5 bases for J; bases not matched to a gene: 17. The CDR3 DNA reads TGTGCCAGCAGCTTAGAGGGTGGTAGCGGGAGTCTTATCCGCAACGAGCAGTACTTC. It encodes CASSLEGGSGSLIRNEQYF.

The rearrangement links TRBV19 to TRBJ2-7; 11 positions agree with TRBD1. Trimming took 6 bases from V and 0 from J; bases not matched to a gene: 4. The CDR3 has 15 amino acids. Germline V CDR1 and CDR2: LNHDA, SQIVND (reference sequence). The CDR3 nucleotides are TGTGCCAGTAGGGGACAGGGGGACTTCTCCTACGAGCAGTACTTC. Amino acid sequence: CASRGQGDFSYEQYF.

V usage is TRBV6-5 and J usage is TRBJ1-1, with D unresolved. The CDR3 extends over 15 amino acids. Germline V gives CDR1 MNHEY, CDR2 SVGAGI. The ends were cut back, 0 bases at V and 4 bases at J, with 12 bases in the middle. The CDR3 protein is CASSYSPGQGTEAFF. The CDR3 region has the DNA TGTGCCAGCAGTTACTCTCCGGGTCAAGGCACTGAAGCTTTCTTT.

V is TRBV2 and J is TRBJ2-7; a possible D gene is TRBD2 (6 bases). This CDR3 has 15 residues. CDR1 SNHLY and CDR2 FYNNEI come from the germline V gene. V shed 1 base and J shed 3 bases, with 13 bases lying between them. The CDR3 coding sequence is TGTGCCAGCAGTGAAGACCTAGCGCCAGACTACGAGCAGTACTTC. Residues: CASSEDLAPDYEQYF.

The CDR3: CASSSEARTGRTEAFF. The CDR3 DNA follows: TGTGCCAGCAGTTCAGAAGCCAGGACAGGGCGCACTGAAGCTTTCTTT. The rearrangement links TRBV27 to TRBJ1-1, with 8 positions matching TRBD1. The V segment lost 4 bases and the J segment 4 bases; nucleotides outside the gene matches: 11. Germline CDR1 and CDR2: MNHEY and SMNVEV (reference sequence). This CDR3 is 16 amino acids long.

Remarks on this clone: The sample carries other DNA sequences with the same CDR3. V is TRBV18 and J is TRBJ2-3; 7 nucleotides agree with TRBD1. The germline gives CDR1 KGHSH, CDR2 LQKENI. The CDR3 length is 14 residues. V gave up 4 bases and J gave up 0 bases; unmatched junction bases: 1. The CDR3 here is CASSQGQSTDTQYF. The CDR3 nucleotides read TGTGCCAGCTCACAGGGACAGAGCACAGATACGCAGTATTTT.

The rearrangement joins TRBV27 to TRBJ1-6, with TRBD1 identical over 9 bases. CDR1 and CDR2 (germline): MNHEY, SMNVEV (reference sequence). This CDR3 region has 13 residues. Trimming cost V 9 bases and J 5 bases; bases outside gene matches: 2. CDR3 DNA sequence: TGTGCCAGTGGACAGGGGAATAATTCACCCCTCCACTTT. Translated, it gives CASGQGNNSPLHF.

The chain employs TRBV15 and TRBJ1-2; TRBD1 might be the D (5 bases). This CDR3 has 18 amino acids. V lost 4 bases to trimming and J lost 1 base, with 22 bases between them. CDR1 and CDR2 (germline): LNHNV, YYDKDF (reference sequence). The CDR3 protein is CATSNPNYGRGNNYGYTF. For the CDR3, the DNA is TGTGCCACCAGCAACCCGAACTATGGACGGGGGAATAACTATGGCTACACCTTC.